This TCR beta chain is drawn from a study of T cells in Graves' hyperthyroidism and ophthalmopathy. Study-wide background: Peripheral blood specimens were obtained at initial diagnosis, prior to any treatment. Study-level points and caveats: In the analysis, a 13 V-J model separated ophthalmopathy from stable hyperthyroidism. Blood held most thyroid clonotypes expanded above 0.001 frequency.

Amplification targeted TCR beta CDR3 regions from RNA transcripts. In the first-round RT-PCR of the TCR CDR3, the HTBI primer set was used. TCRdb re-analysed the multiplex PCR reads in MiXCR, keeping a single row per CDR3 protein. The sample yields hundreds of thousands of distinct CDR3 sequences, 15% to 20% seen once. In germline, CDR1 is KGHDR, CDR2 SFDVKD. CDR3 size: 16 residues. The ends lost 3 bases at V and 7 bases at J; junction bases unmatched: 11. At least ten counts were recorded for this clonotype. Its specificity is not known. Fresh peripheral blood, about 10 ml of it, supplied the PBMCs. Specimen: blood. This chain joins TRBV24-1 and TRBJ2-1; 7 bases map to TRBD2. The origin of this receptor is a woman between 40 and 55 years old with Graves' ophthalmopathy. The CDR3 reads CATSDRGEGFKNEQFF. The CDR3 DNA follows: TGTGCCACCAGTGATCGGGGGGAGGGCTTCAAGAATGAGCAGTTCTTC.